These T cell receptor beta chains were read from a single sample in a study of T cells after yellow fever vaccination. One entry per CDR3 protein, called by TCRdb with MiXCR from the 5' RACE reads. This table has 150,000 to 200,000 distinct CDR3 sequences, more than 9.5% appearing once. Sequencing was performed on CD8+ T cells sorted from PBMCs, taken 15 days after the yellow fever booster vaccination. The receptor set was obtained from a man aged 18 to 30 who received the YFV17D yellow fever vaccine. Each CDR3 is given with its conserved first and last residue. A D gene is named only where the DNA matches it firmly. Expanded clones are given a class, and other clones once, few, many or no size at all.

CDR3 DNA: TGCAGTGCCGAGGGACAGGAGAACACTGAAGCTTTCTTT
CDR3 protein: CSAEGQENTEAFF
J gene: TRBJ1-1
clone size: few
D gene: TRBD1
V gene: TRBV20-1

CDR3 DNA: TGTGCCAGCCCAATCCTAGCGGGGTTCACAGATACGCAGTATTTT
CDR3 protein: CASPILAGFTDTQYF
J gene: TRBJ2-3
clone size: .
D gene: TRBD2
V gene: TRBV7-9

CDR3 DNA: TGTGCCAGCCTCTTCGAGAACACTGAAGCTTTCTTT
CDR3 protein: CASLFENTEAFF
J gene: TRBJ1-1
clone size: few
D gene: .
V gene: TRBV2

CDR3 DNA: TGCGCCAGCAGCCAAGATCCTAGCGGGGGGGCATTTGATACGCAGTATTTT
CDR3 protein: CASSQDPSGGAFDTQYF
J gene: TRBJ2-3
clone size: few
D gene: TRBD2
V gene: TRBV4-3

CDR3 DNA: TGCGCCAGCAGCTTGTACCAGGGAACAACTGGAAACACCATATATTTT
CDR3 protein: CASSLYQGTTGNTIYF
J gene: TRBJ1-3
clone size: .
D gene: .
V gene: TRBV5-1

CDR3 DNA: TGCGCCAGCAGCTTGGTACCCACAGAAAAAGCATCTGTGACCGGGGAGCTGTTTTTT
CDR3 protein: CASSLVPTEKASVTGELFF
J gene: TRBJ2-2
clone size: .
D gene: .
V gene: TRBV5-1

CDR3 DNA: TGTGCCAGCGGGGACGGAGCCTACGAGCAGTACTTC
CDR3 protein: CASGDGAYEQYF
J gene: TRBJ2-7
clone size: few
D gene: .
V gene: TRBV25-1

CDR3 DNA: TGTGCCACCAGTCGACTACTGGGGACAAACACTGAAGCTTTCTTT
CDR3 protein: CATSRLLGTNTEAFF
J gene: TRBJ1-1
clone size: .
D gene: .
V gene: TRBV15

CDR3 DNA: TGTGCCAGCAGCTTATCCAGTCAAGAGACCCAGTACTTC
CDR3 protein: CASSLSSQETQYF
J gene: TRBJ2-5
clone size: many
D gene: .
V gene: TRBV7-8

CDR3 DNA: TGTGCCAGCAGCCAAGAAAGGCGGGGTGGCACCGGGGAGCTGTTTTTT
CDR3 protein: CASSQERRGGTGELFF
J gene: TRBJ2-2
clone size: few
D gene: .
V gene: TRBV3-1

CDR3 DNA: TGCGCCAGCAGTGAGTCGCGGTACGAGCAGTACTTC
CDR3 protein: CASSESRYEQYF
J gene: TRBJ2-7
clone size: few
D gene: .
V gene: TRBV10-2

CDR3 DNA: TGTGCCAGCAGCTTGGGACAGGGGGTATACACCGGGGAGCTGTTTTTT
CDR3 protein: CASSLGQGVYTGELFF
J gene: TRBJ2-2
clone size: .
D gene: TRBD1
V gene: TRBV11-2

CDR3 DNA: TGTGCCAGCAGCCAAGAAACGTTCCCTGAAGCTTTCTTT
CDR3 protein: CASSQETFPEAFF
J gene: TRBJ1-1
clone size: .
D gene: .
V gene: TRBV4-2

CDR3 DNA: TGTGCCATCAGTGACAATTCAGGATCTGGTTTCACTGAAGCTTTCTTT
CDR3 protein: CAISDNSGSGFTEAFF
J gene: TRBJ1-1
clone size: few
D gene: .
V gene: TRBV10-3

CDR3 DNA: TGCGCCAGCAGCCAACACTGGGTCGGGGGTGGCACAGATACGCAGTATTTT
CDR3 protein: CASSQHWVGGGTDTQYF
J gene: TRBJ2-3
clone size: few
D gene: .
V gene: TRBV4-3

CDR3 DNA: TGCGCCAGCAGCCAAGTATGGGCAGCCGAGCAGTACTTC
CDR3 protein: CASSQVWAAEQYF
J gene: TRBJ2-7
clone size: many
D gene: .
V gene: TRBV4-1

CDR3 DNA: TGTGCCAGCAGCGTAGGAGGGGACACTTTCAATGAGCAGTTCTTC
CDR3 protein: CASSVGGDTFNEQFF
J gene: TRBJ2-1
clone size: few
D gene: .
V gene: TRBV9

CDR3 DNA: TGCGCCAGCAGCTTGGCCCTTATTGGTAGCGGGGGTTCCACAGATACGCAGTATTTT
CDR3 protein: CASSLALIGSGGSTDTQYF
J gene: TRBJ2-3
clone size: few
D gene: TRBD2
V gene: TRBV5-1

CDR3 DNA: TGTGCCAGCAGCCAGAGCGGGGGAACCACAGATACGCAGTATTTT
CDR3 protein: CASSQSGGTTDTQYF
J gene: TRBJ2-3
clone size: .
D gene: TRBD2
V gene: TRBV11-2

CDR3 DNA: TGTGCCAGCAGGGCAAGGAATTCCTACAATGAGCAGTTCTTC
CDR3 protein: CASRARNSYNEQFF
J gene: TRBJ2-1
clone size: .
D gene: .
V gene: TRBV28

CDR3 DNA: TGTGCCAGCAGTTTATCGTCTAGCAGAGCAGATACGCAGTATTTT
CDR3 protein: CASSLSSSRADTQYF
J gene: TRBJ2-3
clone size: .
D gene: .
V gene: TRBV27

CDR3 DNA: TGTGCCAGCGGTACATACAATCAGCCCCAGCATTTT
CDR3 protein: CASGTYNQPQHF
J gene: TRBJ1-5
clone size: few
D gene: .
V gene: TRBV6-5

CDR3 DNA: TGTGCCAGACCTGGGAGACTTTTTATGAACACTGAAGCTTTCTTT
CDR3 protein: CARPGRLFMNTEAFF
J gene: TRBJ1-1
clone size: .
D gene: .
V gene: TRBV19

CDR3 DNA: TGCGCCAGCAGCCGAAGGGGCCTCGGGGCAACTAATGAAAAACTGTTTTTT
CDR3 protein: CASSRRGLGATNEKLFF
J gene: TRBJ1-4
clone size: few
D gene: .
V gene: TRBV4-1

CDR3 DNA: TGTGCCAGCAGCACTTGGACAGGGACTGAAGCTTTCTTT
CDR3 protein: CASSTWTGTEAFF
J gene: TRBJ1-1
clone size: few
D gene: TRBD1
V gene: TRBV5-5

CDR3 DNA: TGCAGCGCAAAGGGGACTCAGGCCTACGAGCAGTACTTC
CDR3 protein: CSAKGTQAYEQYF
J gene: TRBJ2-7
clone size: few
D gene: .
V gene: TRBV29-1

CDR3 DNA: TGCAGTGCTAGATTACCAGCCGGGACAGGGGCCTCTGGGGCCAACGTCCTGACTTTC
CDR3 protein: CSARLPAGTGASGANVLTF
J gene: TRBJ2-6
clone size: .
D gene: TRBD1
V gene: TRBV20-1

CDR3 DNA: TGTGCCAGCAGCCCAGAGGTAGCTGGGACCCAGTACTTC
CDR3 protein: CASSPEVAGTQYF
J gene: TRBJ2-5
clone size: few
D gene: .
V gene: TRBV7-3

CDR3 DNA: TGTGCCAGCGGACCCCGGGGTACCTATGGCTACACCTTC
CDR3 protein: CASGPRGTYGYTF
J gene: TRBJ1-2
clone size: .
D gene: .
V gene: TRBV12-3/TRBV12-4

CDR3 DNA: TGTGCCAGCAGTGAGGTAGATCGGGACAATCAGCCCCAGCATTTT
CDR3 protein: CASSEVDRDNQPQHF
J gene: TRBJ1-5
clone size: .
D gene: .
V gene: TRBV6-1

CDR3 DNA: TGCAGCGTTGAAGGCTTGACAGGGAACACCGGGGAGCTGTTTTTT
CDR3 protein: CSVEGLTGNTGELFF
J gene: TRBJ2-2
clone size: .
D gene: .
V gene: TRBV29-1

CDR3 DNA: TGCGCCAGCAGTCAACTAGCCACAGCCTACAATGAGCAGTTCTTC
CDR3 protein: CASSQLATAYNEQFF
J gene: TRBJ2-1
clone size: many
D gene: .
V gene: TRBV23-1

CDR3 DNA: TGCGCCAGCAGCCAATGGGACGAAACCGGGGAGCTGTTTTTT
CDR3 protein: CASSQWDETGELFF
J gene: TRBJ2-2
clone size: few
D gene: .
V gene: TRBV5-1

CDR3 DNA: TGTGCCAGCAGCTTGGCAGGGGCGAGCACTGAAGCTTTCTTT
CDR3 protein: CASSLAGASTEAFF
J gene: TRBJ1-1
clone size: few
D gene: .
V gene: TRBV5-4

CDR3 DNA: TGTGCCAGCAGTGGGTGGGGGCAAACCAATCAGCCCCAGCATTTT
CDR3 protein: CASSGWGQTNQPQHF
J gene: TRBJ1-5
clone size: .
D gene: .
V gene: TRBV2

CDR3 DNA: TGTGCCAGCACCGGGGGGCTCAATGAGCAGTTCTTC
CDR3 protein: CASTGGLNEQFF
J gene: TRBJ2-1
clone size: few
D gene: .
V gene: TRBV12-3/TRBV12-4

CDR3 DNA: TGTGCCAGCAGTGAAGGAGGGACTACGAGCGCCACAGATAAGCAGTATTTT
CDR3 protein: CASSEGGTTSATDKQYF
J gene: TRBJ2-3
clone size: .
D gene: TRBD2
V gene: TRBV2

CDR3 DNA: TGCGCCAGCAGCAACCTCCCCGGGACAGGGAAAGAGACCCAGTACTTC
CDR3 protein: CASSNLPGTGKETQYF
J gene: TRBJ2-5
clone size: .
D gene: TRBD1
V gene: TRBV4-1

CDR3 DNA: TGTGCCAGCAGTTTTGGACAGGGGGCGCGAGGGGCCAACGTCCTGACTTTC
CDR3 protein: CASSFGQGARGANVLTF
J gene: TRBJ2-6
clone size: .
D gene: TRBD1
V gene: TRBV12-3/TRBV12-4

CDR3 DNA: TGCGCCAGCAGCTTTCTGGGCCGGAACACCGGGGAGCTGTTTTTT
CDR3 protein: CASSFLGRNTGELFF
J gene: TRBJ2-2
clone size: .
D gene: .
V gene: TRBV5-1

CDR3 DNA: TGTGCCAGCAGCCGGCGAGGACTAGCGGGGGGCTACACCGGGGAGCTGTTTTTT
CDR3 protein: CASSRRGLAGGYTGELFF
J gene: TRBJ2-2
clone size: few
D gene: TRBD2
V gene: TRBV5-4

CDR3 DNA: TGTGCCAGCAGTTCCCGGGACAGGGCGCATCAGCCCCAGCATTTT
CDR3 protein: CASSSRDRAHQPQHF
J gene: TRBJ1-5
clone size: .
D gene: TRBD1
V gene: TRBV27

CDR3 DNA: TGCGCCAGCAGCTTGGAGGCAGGGATAGGGTCCTACGAGCAGTACTTC
CDR3 protein: CASSLEAGIGSYEQYF
J gene: TRBJ2-7
clone size: many
D gene: .
V gene: TRBV5-1

CDR3 DNA: TGTGCCAGCAGCTTTACCGGGGCCAGGGTTGGGACCCAGTACTTC
CDR3 protein: CASSFTGARVGTQYF
J gene: TRBJ2-5
clone size: .
D gene: .
V gene: TRBV21-1

CDR3 DNA: TGTGCCACCAGCAGAGAGGGCTCTACTGAAGCTTTCTTT
CDR3 protein: CATSREGSTEAFF
J gene: TRBJ1-1
clone size: few
D gene: .
V gene: TRBV15

CDR3 DNA: TGTGCCAGCAGCTCATACGGGGGGAACACTGAAGCTTTCTTT
CDR3 protein: CASSSYGGNTEAFF
J gene: TRBJ1-1
clone size: few
D gene: .
V gene: TRBV7-4

CDR3 DNA: TGTGCCAGCAGCCAAGAGAGTTATGGCTACACCTTC
CDR3 protein: CASSQESYGYTF
J gene: TRBJ1-2
clone size: .
D gene: .
V gene: TRBV14

CDR3 DNA: TGTGCCAGCAGTTACTCAGGGGTTCGGGATGAGCAGTTCTTC
CDR3 protein: CASSYSGVRDEQFF
J gene: TRBJ2-1
clone size: .
D gene: .
V gene: TRBV6-2/TRBV6-3

CDR3 DNA: TGTGCCAGCAGTGAATGGCAGGCGCGAGATTCACCCCTCCACTTT
CDR3 protein: CASSEWQARDSPLHF
J gene: TRBJ1-6
clone size: .
D gene: .
V gene: TRBV6-4

CDR3 DNA: TGTGCCAGCAGTTTGCGCGCTAGTATGGGAAACGAGCAGTTCTTC
CDR3 protein: CASSLRASMGNEQFF
J gene: TRBJ2-1
clone size: few
D gene: .
V gene: TRBV27

CDR3 DNA: TGTGCCAGCAGCGTAGGGGGAGCCACTGAAGCTTTCTTT
CDR3 protein: CASSVGGATEAFF
J gene: TRBJ1-1
clone size: many
D gene: .
V gene: TRBV9

CDR3 DNA: TGTGCCAGCAGCCCGGACAGGGTGGTACACGAGCAGTACTTC
CDR3 protein: CASSPDRVVHEQYF
J gene: TRBJ2-7
clone size: .
D gene: TRBD1
V gene: TRBV11-1

CDR3 DNA: TGTGCCATCAGTGAGGAGGGAAGCACAGATACGCAGTATTTT
CDR3 protein: CAISEEGSTDTQYF
J gene: TRBJ2-3
clone size: .
D gene: .
V gene: TRBV10-3

CDR3 DNA: TGTGCCAGCAGTCCTCCCCCGACAGGGCCCTTCACCTTC
CDR3 protein: CASSPPPTGPFTF
J gene: TRBJ1-2
clone size: .
D gene: TRBD1
V gene: TRBV28

CDR3 DNA: TGCGCCAGCAGCCCGGGACACAACACCGGGGAGCTGTTTTTT
CDR3 protein: CASSPGHNTGELFF
J gene: TRBJ2-2
clone size: .
D gene: .
V gene: TRBV4-1

CDR3 DNA: TGTGCCAGCAGTGAGGTCTTTGGGATCACTGAAGCTTTCTTT
CDR3 protein: CASSEVFGITEAFF
J gene: TRBJ1-1
clone size: few
D gene: .
V gene: TRBV6-1

CDR3 DNA: TGTGCCAGCAGCTCCCTGGACACGTATAGCAATCAGCCCCAGCATTTT
CDR3 protein: CASSSLDTYSNQPQHF
J gene: TRBJ1-5
clone size: .
D gene: .
V gene: TRBV7-9

CDR3 DNA: TGTGCCAGCAGTTACAAGGAGGGGTACTATGGCTACACCTTC
CDR3 protein: CASSYKEGYYGYTF
J gene: TRBJ1-2
clone size: few
D gene: .
V gene: TRBV6-5

CDR3 DNA: TGTGCCAGCAGGGGGCGGGGGATCTGGGAGACCCAGTACTTC
CDR3 protein: CASRGRGIWETQYF
J gene: TRBJ2-5
clone size: many
D gene: TRBD2
V gene: TRBV11-2

CDR3 DNA: TGTGCCAGCAGCACTGGGGGGGCAAGAGAGACCCAGTACTTC
CDR3 protein: CASSTGGARETQYF
J gene: TRBJ2-5
clone size: few
D gene: .
V gene: TRBV5-4